The clone carrying this T cell receptor (beta chain) is deemed medium-sized. What it binds is unknown. CD4+CD45RO+CD25- cells were isolated as memory CD4+ T cells. Full-length variable regions came from constant-region reverse primers plus semi-nested Nested Universal Primer A PCR. TCRdb analysed the 5' RACE reads with MiXCR anew, one entry per CDR3 protein. The table lists 25,000 to 40,000 distinct CDR3 sequences, around 24% of them singletons. General study results and limits: In terms of TCR gene usage, tumor memory CD4+ T cells clustered together with blood and lymph node memory CD4+ cells, as well as with lymph node naive CD4+ cells.

The V gene's germline CDR1 is MGHRA and CDR2 YSYEKL. Trimming cost V 4 bases and J 7 bases, with 13 bases left between them. The CDR3 length is 13 residues. The chain carries TRBV4-1 and TRBJ2-5, with D possibly TRBD2 on 6 matching bases. This receptor was taken from a female donor with breast cancer. Sequencing was done on a sample of memory CD4+ T cells sorted from blood. Subset in this sample: memory CD4+ T cells, CD4+CD45RO+CD25-. Here the CDR3 reads CASSPGLIVTQYF. Here the CDR3 DNA reads TGCGCCAGCAGCCCCGGACTAATCGTGACCCAGTACTTC.